The 8 T cell receptor beta chains reported below all come from one sample, sequenced in a study of early T cells in non-severe SARS-CoV-2 infection. TCRdb ran MiXCR on the 5' RACE reads and lists one entry per CDR3 protein. The table records 30,000 to 40,000 distinct CDR3 sequences, about 6% of them present only once. The material sequenced was whole blood. The receptors were gathered from an adult who was a healthcare worker with PCR-confirmed SARS-CoV-2 infection or an uninfected control (not recorded which).

This clonotype appeared many times. This chain connects TRBV29-1 to TRBJ2-5; 7 bases match TRBD1. The CDR3 extends over 13 amino acids. The V segment lost 7 bases and the J segment 5 bases; nucleotides outside the gene matches: 10. Germline CDR1 reads SQVTM; CDR2 reads ANQGSEA. As DNA, the CDR3 is TGCAGCGGTATAGGGGGCGCATATGAGACCCAGTACTTC. This sequence encodes CSGIGGAYETQYF.

This clonotype came up many times. The rearrangement uses TRBV7-3 and TRBJ2-3; no firm D call. The V end lost 4 bases, the J end lost 2 bases, and 16 bases lay between the germline ends. The CDR3 runs 16 residues. In germline, CDR1 is SGHTA, CDR2 FQGTGA. The CDR3 sequence: CASSSRIPTTTDTQYF. The CDR3 nucleotides are TGTGCCAGCAGCTCTCGGATCCCAACGACCACAGATACGCAGTATTTT.

Only a few counts were recorded for this clonotype. The chain carries TRBV29-1 and TRBJ2-1, with D possibly matching TRBD2 (5 bases). Trimming stripped 4 bases from V and 12 bases from J, with 25 bases between. Germline V gene lookup returns CDR1 SQVTM and CDR2 ANQGSEA. The CDR3 sequence is 15 residues long. CDR3 nucleotide sequence: TGCAGCGTTGGCCTACTTAACCTAGCCGAAGAGGGGCAGTTCTTC. Amino acid sequence: CSVGLLNLAEEGQFF.

The chain couples TRBV7-6 to TRBJ1-1, with unresolved D. Germline CDR1 SGHVS, CDR2 FNYEAQ. V lost 5 bases to trimming and J lost 0 bases, with 7 bases between them. The CDR3 extends over 13 amino acids. The DNA for the CDR3 is TGTGCCAGCAGCCCCCTCGTGAACACTGAAGCTTTCTTT. Translating it yields CASSPLVNTEAFF.

This clonotype was observed at least ten times. The chain carries TRBV30 and TRBJ2-7, with TRBD2 as a possible D gene (6 bases). Deletions cut 0 bases from V and 1 base from J, with 10 bases between. CDR3 length: 14 amino acids. Germline V lookup: CDR1 GTSNPN, CDR2 SVGIG (reference sequence). The CDR3: CAWSVRGYSYEQYF. In nucleotides, the CDR3 is TGTGCCTGGAGTGTACGGGGGTATTCCTACGAGCAGTACTTC.

This clonotype has a handful of counts. The chain is built from TRBV28 and TRBJ1-5; D possibly corresponds to TRBD1 (6 bases). Germline V CDR1 and CDR2: MDHEN, SYDVKM. V lost 5 bases, J lost 4 bases, and 15 bases lay in between. CDR3 size: 15 residues. CDR3 sequence: CASSHNDRQNQPQHF. In nucleotides, the CDR3 is TGTGCCAGCAGTCATAACGACAGGCAGAATCAGCCCCAGCATTTT.

This clonotype is classed as medium-sized. The chain recombines TRBV11-2 with TRBJ2-1; the D gene is possibly TRBD2 (6 bases). This CDR3 is built from 15 residues. Germline lookup yields CDR1 SGHAT and CDR2 FQNNGV. V was clipped by 0 bases and J by 3 bases, with 9 bases between them. CDR3 DNA sequence: TGTGCCAGCAGCTTAGATCCGGGGGACTACAATGAGCAGTTCTTC. It codes for CASSLDPGDYNEQFF.

In its sample, this clonotype was seen a few times. In DNA form, the CDR3 reads TGTGCCAGCAGTTTCTCACGGACAGGGGGCTGGTACGAGCAGTACTTC. Protein product: CASSFSRTGGWYEQYF. The chain couples TRBV27 to TRBJ2-7; 11 bases align to TRBD1. In germline, CDR1 is MNHEY, CDR2 SMNVEV (reference sequence). V lost 3 bases to trimming and J lost 4 bases; unmatched junction nucleotides: 8. This CDR3 is built from 16 residues.